Below, one TCR beta chain is given with its context. The antigen is not known. V was trimmed by 1 base and J by 4 bases, leaving 14 bases between them. This CDR3 contains 16 residues. Per the germline V gene, CDR1 is MGHRA and CDR2 is YSYEKL. The data belong to a study of T-cell reconstitution after alpha-beta-depleted transplantation in children. Findings of the study overall: At one year after transplant, newly produced T cells mostly accounted for T-cell counts and diversity.

The library targeted TCRbeta and was prepared with unique molecular identifiers. TCRdb re-called the PCR reads with MiXCR, one entry per CDR3 protein. The sample consists of 800,000 to 1,000,000 distinct CDR3 sequences, roughly 31% of them appearing once. This clonotype was obtained from a boy younger than two who had a stem cell transplant for SCID, so the T cells may come from the graft donor. V is TRBV4-1 and J is TRBJ2-1; perhaps TRBD2 as D (7 bases). Sample: PBMCs, mostly from graft donor cells, taken 360 days after TCRalphabeta/CD19-depleted stem cell transplant. As DNA, the CDR3 is TGCGCCAGCAGCCAAGGCCCCGGGGGGCCTTACAATGAGCAGTTCTTC. It yields the protein CASSQGPGGPYNEQFF.